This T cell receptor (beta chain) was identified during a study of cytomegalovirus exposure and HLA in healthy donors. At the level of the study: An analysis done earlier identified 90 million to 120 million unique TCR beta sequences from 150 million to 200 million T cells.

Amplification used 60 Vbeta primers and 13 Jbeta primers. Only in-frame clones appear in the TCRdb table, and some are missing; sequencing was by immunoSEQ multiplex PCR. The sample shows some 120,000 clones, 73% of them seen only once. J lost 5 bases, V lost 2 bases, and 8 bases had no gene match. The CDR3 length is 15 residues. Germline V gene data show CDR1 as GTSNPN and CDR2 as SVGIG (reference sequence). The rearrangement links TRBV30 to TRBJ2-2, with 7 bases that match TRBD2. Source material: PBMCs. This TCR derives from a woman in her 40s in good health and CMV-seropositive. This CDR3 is CAWSRRGEGTGELFF. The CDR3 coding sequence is TGTGCCTGGAGTCGACGGGGGGAAGGGACCGGGGAGCTGTTTTTT.